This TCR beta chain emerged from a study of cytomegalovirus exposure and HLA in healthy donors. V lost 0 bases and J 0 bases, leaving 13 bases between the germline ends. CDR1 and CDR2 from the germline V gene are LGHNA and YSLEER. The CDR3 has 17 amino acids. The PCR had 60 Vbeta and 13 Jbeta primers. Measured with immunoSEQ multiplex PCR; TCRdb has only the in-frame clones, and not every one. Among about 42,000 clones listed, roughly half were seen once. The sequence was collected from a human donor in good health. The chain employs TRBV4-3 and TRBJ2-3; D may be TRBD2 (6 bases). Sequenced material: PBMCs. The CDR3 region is CASSQDPGTLSTDTQYF. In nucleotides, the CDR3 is TGCGCCAGCAGCCAAGACCCGGGGACTTTAAGCACAGATACGCAGTATTTT.